A selection of T cell receptor beta chains follows, all from one sample in a study of T cell repertoires in cytomegalovirus infection. TCRdb called the reads again in MiXCR, with one record for every CDR3 protein. Here the sample spans 400,000 to 600,000 distinct CDR3 sequences, about two fifths being singletons. Their antigens are not known. The input for sequencing was cultured PBMCs, taken from culture after CMV antigen stimulation. The source of these receptors is a human donor in good health (CMV status not recorded). Some clones in this sample may be carry-over from other donors' samples. CDR3s include the opening cysteine and the closing phenylalanine or tryptophan. D genes are given only for firm matches. Rows give clone size only sometimes, using once, few, many, or a class for an expanded clone.

j_call clone_size d_call v_call cdr3_aa cdr3_nt
TRBJ1-4 . . TRBV15 CATSLQRGEKLFF TGTGCCACCAGTCTCCAACGAGGTGAAAAACTGTTTTTT
TRBJ2-5 . TRBD2 TRBV3-1 CASSLGLAGPYF TGTGCCAGCAGCCTCGGACTAGCGGGGCCGTACTTC
TRBJ2-3 . TRBD2 TRBV12-3/TRBV12-4 CASILRGADTQYF TGTGCCAGCATTCTCCGGGGGGCAGATACGCAGTATTTT
TRBJ2-7 . TRBD2 TRBV6-6 CASSRTSGGHEQYF TGTGCCAGCAGTAGGACTAGCGGGGGCCACGAGCAGTACTTC
TRBJ2-1 few . TRBV12-3/TRBV12-4 CASTYRVGEQFF TGTGCCAGCACCTACAGGGTAGGTGAGCAGTTCTTC
TRBJ2-7 . . TRBV6-5 CASSRHPAYEQYF TGTGCCAGCAGTCGACACCCCGCCTACGAGCAGTACTTC
TRBJ2-3 few . TRBV5-6 CASSRRPGGTDTQYF TGTGCCAGCAGCCGCCGCCCGGGAGGCACAGATACGCAGTATTTT
TRBJ1-5 once TRBD1 TRBV20-1 CSAVGQGVYWGQPQHF TGCAGTGCTGTGGGCCAGGGGGTATATTGGGGTCAGCCCCAGCATTTT
TRBJ2-7 . TRBD2 TRBV28 CASSYSSAGTYEQYF TGTGCCAGCAGTTACAGCTCAGCGGGGACCTACGAGCAGTACTTC
TRBJ2-5 . TRBD2 TRBV7-2 CASSPTSGSGETQYF TGTGCCAGCAGCCCGACTAGCGGGAGTGGAGAGACCCAGTACTTC
TRBJ2-6 once TRBD2 TRBV7-9 CAGRGTGANVLTF TGTGCTGGGAGGGGTACCGGGGCCAACGTCCTGACTTTC
TRBJ1-6 . TRBD1 TRBV6-2/TRBV6-3 CASSRDRELHF TGTGCCAGCAGCCGAGACAGGGAACTCCACTTT
TRBJ2-7 . . TRBV7-2 CASSLQGRNEQYF TGTGCCAGCAGCTTACAGGGGAGGAACGAGCAGTACTTC
TRBJ2-1 few . TRBV7-8 CASSLKVPGTHSEQFF TGTGCCAGCAGCTTAAAGGTGCCGGGGACCCACAGTGAGCAGTTCTTC
TRBJ1-2 . TRBD1 TRBV19 CASSQYRDRGIGYTF TGTGCCAGTAGTCAATACCGGGACAGGGGGATTGGCTACACCTTC
TRBJ1-1 few TRBD1 TRBV3-1 CASSLRTGTRNTEAFF TGTGCCAGCAGCCTCCGGACAGGGACTCGAAACACTGAAGCTTTCTTT
TRBJ2-3 . . TRBV7-9 CASGEIPGIPRRLDTQYF TGTGCCAGCGGCGAAATACCGGGAATTCCACGCCGGCTAGATACGCAGTATTTT
TRBJ2-2 . TRBD1 TRBV5-4 CASSLGTGGQTGELFF TGTGCCAGCAGCCTGGGGACAGGGGGGCAAACCGGGGAGCTGTTTTTT
TRBJ2-6 . . TRBV6-5 CARRSPGLNSGANVLTF TGTGCCAGGCGAAGCCCGGGGCTGAACTCTGGGGCCAACGTCCTGACTTTC
TRBJ1-2 . . TRBV27 CASSSGRNTGGYTF TGTGCCAGCAGTTCCGGCAGGAACACTGGCGGCTACACCTTC
TRBJ2-2 . . TRBV19 CATQLGTGELFF TGTGCCACCCAGTTGGGAACCGGGGAGCTGTTTTTT
TRBJ2-5 . . TRBV5-4 CASGNQETQYF TGTGCCAGTGGAAACCAAGAGACCCAGTACTTC
TRBJ2-1 . . TRBV6-2/TRBV6-3 CATSPQTYNEQFF TGTGCCACTAGCCCCCAGACTTACAATGAGCAGTTCTTC
TRBJ1-3 few . TRBV7-2 CASSPDGLASGNTIYF TGTGCCAGCAGCCCCGATGGACTGGCCTCTGGAAACACCATATATTTT
TRBJ2-7 . . TRBV7-6 CASSSSDSYEQYF TGTGCCAGCAGCTCCTCTGACAGTTACGAGCAGTACTTC
TRBJ2-1 . . TRBV18 CASSPPTSTYNEQFF TGTGCCAGCTCACCACCGACTAGTACCTACAATGAGCAGTTCTTC
TRBJ1-1 . . TRBV15 CATSRGGNTEAFF TGTGCCACCAGCAGAGGGGGAAACACTGAAGCTTTCTTT
TRBJ2-2 few . TRBV11-2 CASSRGHLNTGELFF TGTGCCAGCAGCAGAGGACACCTGAACACCGGGGAGCTGTTTTTT
TRBJ2-7 . . TRBV6-5 CASSYSSAFSYEQYF TGTGCCAGCAGTTACTCGAGCGCTTTTTCCTACGAGCAGTACTTC
TRBJ1-6 few TRBD1 TRBV7-2 CASSFRGQGGSPLHF TGTGCCAGCAGCTTCCGGGGACAGGGGGGTTCACCCCTCCACTTT
TRBJ2-6 few TRBD2 TRBV4-1 CASSPRPASGLGGANVLTF TGCGCCAGCAGCCCGCGCCCCGCTAGCGGATTGGGTGGGGCCAACGTCCTGACTTTC
TRBJ2-2 . . TRBV7-2 CASSLEAAGELFF TGTGCCAGCAGCTTAGAAGCGGCCGGGGAGCTGTTTTTT
TRBJ2-7 few . TRBV7-7 CASSSGDSTEQYF TGTGCCAGCAGCTCTGGGGACTCAACCGAGCAGTACTTC
TRBJ1-1 . . TRBV6-1 CASRPEKLGTAFF TGTGCCAGCAGGCCGGAAAAGTTGGGGACGGCTTTCTTT